The 17 T cell receptor beta chains in this list originate from one sample, sequenced in a study of blood T cell repertoires in COVID-19. Using immunoSEQ multiplex PCR, the repertoire was profiled, and TCRdb retains in-frame clones only, with some absent. The data contain 85,000 to 100,000 clones, about nine tenths of them singletons. Sequenced: peripheral blood. The receptor set was obtained from a man aged 45-65 years with active or convalescent COVID-19.

The chain uses TRBV13 and TRBJ1-1; D gene uncertain. The CDR3 covers 14 residues. V lost 3 bases and J 4 bases, leaving 12 bases between the germline ends. The germline V gene has CDR1 PRHDT and CDR2 FYEKMQ (reference sequence). CDR3 loop: CASSLRVGFTEAFF. The CDR3 DNA sequence: TGTGCCAGCAGCTTGAGGGTCGGGTTCACTGAAGCTTTCTTT.

The CDR3 sequence: CSVPPGGRSKGNEQFF. The CDR3 nucleotides are TGCAGCGTCCCGCCGGGGGGGCGGTCGAAGGGGAATGAGCAGTTCTTC. The J gene is TRBJ2-1, the V gene TRBV29-1; 8 positions match TRBD2. The CDR3 is made up of 16 amino acids. The V gene's germline CDR1 is SQVTM and CDR2 ANQGSEA. V trimming: 6 bases; J trimming: 7 bases; junction bases outside the gene matches: 17.

In this sample, this clone turned up once. The chain carries TRBV6-2 or TRBV6-3 and TRBJ1-2; no clear D. CDR3 length equals 12 residues. Germline CDR1 MNHEY, CDR2 SVGEGT. V was pared by 6 bases and J by 8 bases, with 13 bases between. CDR3 nucleotides: TGTGCCAGCAGCGACATTACCTTCGGCTACACCTTC. Protein: CASSDITFGYTF.

The gene calls are TRBV4-1 and TRBJ2-1; 8 nucleotides match TRBD2. This CDR3 contains 16 residues. J lost 4 bases, V lost 0 bases, and 5 bases had no gene match. In germline, CDR1 is MGHRA, CDR2 YSYEKL. The CDR3 nucleotides read TGCGCCAGCAGCCAAGATTCCAGCGGGGGATACAATGAGCAGTTCTTC. Translation: CASSQDSSGGYNEQFF.

The chain employs TRBV3-1 (or the pseudogene TRBV3-2) and TRBJ2-3; no definite D call. Germline CDR1 and CDR2: LGHDT and YNNKEL (reference sequence). V shed 0 bases and J shed 0 bases, with 13 bases lying between them. The CDR3 has 17 amino acids. CDR3 in DNA: TGTGCCAGCAGCCAAGATATCGAGATTTCAAGCACAGATACGCAGTATTTT. This gives the protein CASSQDIEISSTDTQYF.

V is TRBV30 and J is TRBJ1-6, with 7 bases aligning to TRBD1. J lost 7 bases, V lost 2 bases, and 5 bases had no gene match. Germline V gene lookup returns CDR1 GTSNPN and CDR2 SVGIG (reference sequence). This CDR3 is built from 14 residues. Written as DNA, the CDR3 is TGTGCCTGGAGTAGGGGGACAGCCAATTCACCCCTCCACTTT. It translates to CAWSRGTANSPLHF. Together with reference TRBV30 and TRBJ1-6, the CDR3 gives the full variable domain: SQTIHQWPATLVQPVGSPLSLECTVEGTSNPNLYWYRQAAGRGLQLLFYSVGIGQISSEVPQNLSASRPQDRQFILSSKKLLLSDSGFYLCAWSRGTANSPLHFGNGTRLTVT.

This chain uses TRBV12-5 with TRBJ2-1, with 9 bases aligning to TRBD2. J was trimmed by 6 bases and V by 2 bases; bases with no gene match: 11. CDR1 and CDR2 (germline): LGHNT, FRNRAP. The CDR3 is made up of 17 amino acids. The CDR3 sequence: CASGLLAGTTYVNEQFF. The CDR3, as DNA: TGTGCTAGTGGTTTGCTAGCGGGAACCACCTACGTCAATGAGCAGTTCTTC.

This sequence joins TRBV7-9 and TRBJ2-1; 7 bases are a match to TRBD2. CDR3 size: 14 residues. The V segment lost 1 base and the J segment 8 bases; nucleotides outside the gene matches: 5. The V gene's germline CDR1 is SEHNR and CDR2 FQNEAQ (reference sequence). Here the CDR3 DNA reads TGTGCCAGCAGCTTAGAGGGCGGGAGCGATGAGCAGTTCTTC. The encoded protein is CASSLEGGSDEQFF.

V gene TRBV7-9 combines with J gene TRBJ1-5, with D perhaps matching TRBD1 (5 bases). Trimming cost V 4 bases and J 6 bases, with 13 bases left between them. Germline CDR1 SEHNR, CDR2 FQNEAQ (reference sequence). This CDR3 has 14 amino acids. The CDR3 coding sequence is TGTGCCAGCAGCTCCGGGACTCCCTTTCAGCCCCAGCATTTT. Protein sequence: CASSSGTPFQPQHF.

This clone was recorded once. This chain connects TRBV7-2 to TRBJ2-5; the match to TRBD2 covers 11 bases. Germline assignment: CDR1 SGHTA and CDR2 FQGNSA. This CDR3 is 14 amino acids long. The J segment lost 3 bases and the V segment lost 3 bases, leaving 0 bases of the junction unmatched. CDR3 residues: CASSLTSGEETQYF. CDR3 DNA sequence: TGTGCCAGCAGCTTGACTAGCGGGGAAGAGACCCAGTACTTC.

The CDR3 here is CASSVGSGTNTEAFF. The CDR3 bases are TGTGCCAGCAGCGTAGGGTCCGGGACTAACACTGAAGCTTTCTTT. The chain carries TRBV9 and TRBJ1-1; the D gene is possibly TRBD1 (5 bases). Trimming took off 0 bases at V and 2 bases at J, with 11 bases between the two ends. Germline CDR1 SGDLS, CDR2 YYNGEE. The length of the CDR3 is 15 residues.

This clone occurred a few times. The chain has TRBV19 and TRBJ2-7, with D tentatively TRBD1 (5 bases). This CDR3 has 13 amino acids. Germline CDR1 LNHDA, CDR2 SQIVND (reference sequence). V was pared by 7 bases and J by 0 bases, with 10 bases between. CDR3 region: CASKAGNSYEQYF. The CDR3 coding sequence is TGTGCCAGTAAAGCAGGGAACTCCTACGAGCAGTACTTC.

CDR3 region: CASSGTGGAAYGYTF. CDR3 nucleotides: TGTGCCAGCAGCGGAACAGGGGGCGCGGCCTATGGCTACACCTTC. The rearrangement uses TRBV9 and TRBJ1-2; 9 nucleotides align to TRBD1. The CDR3 is 15 residues long. From germline, CDR1 is SGDLS and CDR2 YYNGEE. The J segment lost 4 bases and the V segment lost 3 bases, leaving 7 bases of the junction unmatched.

The chain carries TRBV24-1 and TRBJ1-5, with a tentative D call TRBD1 (6 bases). From germline, CDR1 is KGHDR and CDR2 SFDVKD. Trimming stripped 4 bases from V and 4 bases from J, with 13 bases between. The CDR3 spans 15 residues. The CDR3 nucleotides are TGTGCCACCAGTGACCTTGGGGGGGCTAATCAGCCCCAGCATTTT. Its protein product is CATSDLGGANQPQHF.

This chain connects TRBV20-1 to TRBJ1-2, with D unresolved. Germline CDR1 and CDR2: DFQATT and SNEGSKA (reference sequence). Trimming left V 4 bases short and J 3 bases short, with 6 bases between. The CDR3 spans 11 residues. CDR3 amino acids: CSATLDYGYTF. CDR3 coding DNA: TGCAGTGCTACACTAGACTATGGCTACACCTTC.

The genes are TRBV18 and TRBJ1-6; D not certain. Trimming took 5 bases from V and 3 from J, leaving 5 bases between them. Germline lookup yields CDR1 KGHSH and CDR2 LQKENI. This CDR3 has 13 residues. This CDR3 reads CASSGVYNSPLHF. The CDR3 DNA reads TGTGCCAGCTCAGGAGTCTATAATTCACCCCTCCACTTT.

The rearrangement uses TRBV5-1 and TRBJ2-1; 8 bases align to TRBD1. V trimming: 0 bases; J trimming: 7 bases; junction bases outside the gene matches: 6. Per germline, CDR1 SGHRS and CDR2 YFSETQ. This CDR3 contains 15 residues. The CDR3 nucleotides are TGCGCCAGCAGCTTGGGGCAGGGGGCTGCGAATGAGCAGTTCTTC. Encoded protein: CASSLGQGAANEQFF.